Listed below are T cell receptor beta chains from one sample, sequenced in a study of Tregs in tolerant kidney transplant recipients. The antigens for these receptors are not known. Measured with immunoSEQ multiplex PCR; TCRdb has only the in-frame clones, and not every one. The table shows 15,000 to 20,000 clones, with roughly 58% occurring only once. What was sequenced was Tregs from blood cultured with allogeneic cells. These receptors were collected from a human donor in good health. Each CDR3 is given with its conserved first and last residue. D genes are given only for firm matches. Clone size is given for some rows only: seen once, a few or many times, or a class if the clone is expanded.

CDR3 DNA	CDR3 protein	D gene	CDR3 length	clone size	V gene	J gene
TGCAGCGTGGGGACAGGGGGCTTAAACACCATATATTTT	CSVGTGGLNTIYF	TRBD1	13	-	TRBV29-1	TRBJ1-3
TGTGCCAGCATTCCGGGTGGGGATAATTCACCCCTCCACTTT	CASIPGGDNSPLHF	-	14	few	TRBV7-2	TRBJ1-6
TGTGCCAGCAGTGCCGGACTAGCGGGGGGGCGACGACGTTCCGAGCAGTACTTC	CASSAGLAGGRRRSEQYF	TRBD2	18	few	TRBV2	TRBJ2-7
TGTGCCTGGAGTGTACGGGGGGCAGTAAACACCGGGGAGCTGTTTTTT	CAWSVRGAVNTGELFF	-	16	-	TRBV30	TRBJ2-2
TGTGCCAGCAGTCCCCGGGACAGGGCCTACGAGCAGTACTTC	CASSPRDRAYEQYF	-	14	once	TRBV21-1	TRBJ2-7
TGTGCCAGCAGTCCTAGGGCTAGTGGATCGGGGGAGCTGTTTTTT	CASSPRASGSGELFF	-	15	medium-sized	TRBV7-9	TRBJ2-2
TGTGCCTGGAGTAAAGGGGGCAATGAGCAGTTCTTC	CAWSKGGNEQFF	-	12	-	TRBV30	TRBJ2-1
TGTGCCAGCAGCTTGGGAGGCGGGGCGGAGACCCAGTACTTC	CASSLGGGAETQYF	-	14	-	TRBV7-3	TRBJ2-5
TGCGCCAGCAGCTTCCCCGGACTAGCCTACAATGAGCAGTTCTTC	CASSFPGLAYNEQFF	TRBD2	15	-	TRBV5-1	TRBJ2-1
TGTGCCTGGAGCGCCGTGTCCCCGGGAGCTTTCTTT	CAWSAVSPGAFF	-	12	medium-sized	TRBV30	TRBJ1-1
TGTGCCAGCAGCCAAGACCCCTCCCCACAGGGCCGCTACGAGCAGTACTTC	CASSQDPSPQGRYEQYF	-	17	-	TRBV4-2	TRBJ2-7
TGTGCCAGCTCACAGACAGACAAGAACACTGAAGCTTTCTTT	CASSQTDKNTEAFF	-	14	-	TRBV18	TRBJ1-1
TGCGCCAGCAGCTTTAAGAGGACTTCTGAAGCTTTCTTT	CASSFKRTSEAFF	-	13	few	TRBV5-1	TRBJ1-1
TGTGCCAGCAGTGGGGGAGGGAGAGGAGAGACCCAGTACTTC	CASSGGGRGETQYF	TRBD2	14	-	TRBV2	TRBJ2-5
TGTGCCAGCAGTGCTGGGAGAGTGGGACCCAGTAATGTTAGAAACACTGAAGCTTTCTTT	CASSAGRVGPSNVRNTEAFF	-	20	few	TRBV6-1	TRBJ1-1
TGTGCCAGCAACCCCCCGGGACAGATATTCCTCCTAGCGGGGTGGAACATTCAGTACTTC	CASNPPGQIFLLAGWNIQYF	TRBD2	20	-	TRBV27	TRBJ2-4
TGCGCCGCGGTCCAGGGCCTCTATGGCTACACCTTC	CAAVQGLYGYTF	-	12	few	TRBV10-1	TRBJ1-2
TGTGCCAGCAGCTTATCGGTCAGCACAGATACGCAGTATTTT	CASSLSVSTDTQYF	-	14	-	TRBV7-2	TRBJ2-3
TGTGCCTATTATAGGACAGACACTGAAGCTTTCTTT	CAYYRTDTEAFF	-	12	-	TRBV5-4	TRBJ1-1
TGTGCCAGCAGTGAAGGGACAGCACCTAACTATGGCTACACCTTC	CASSEGTAPNYGYTF	-	15	medium-sized	TRBV6-1	TRBJ1-2
TGCGCCAGCAGCCGCCGGGACAGGGATAATTCACCCCTCCACTTT	CASSRRDRDNSPLHF	TRBD1	15	-	TRBV4-3	TRBJ1-6
TGTGCCAGCAGCTCCCTAGCGGGGGGGCTTCTCGTAGATACGCAGTATTTT	CASSSLAGGLLVDTQYF	TRBD2	17	-	TRBV7-2	TRBJ2-3
TGTGCCAGCAGCTTGTTACCCAGCTTGGGTGGCGAGCAGTACTTC	CASSLLPSLGGEQYF	-	15	many	TRBV5-4	TRBJ2-7
TGTGCCAGCAGCTTAAACAGGGGAATGCGGGGTAGTGAGCAGTTCTTC	CASSLNRGMRGSEQFF	-	16	-	TRBV7-2	TRBJ2-1
TGTGCCAGCAGCTTAGTCGGCCTAGCGGACAATGAGCAGTTCTTC	CASSLVGLADNEQFF	TRBD2	15	-	TRBV11-3	TRBJ2-1
TGTGCCAGCAGTGGAGAATGGGGACGGAAAATGAACACTGAAGCTTTCTTT	CASSGEWGRKMNTEAFF	-	17	-	TRBV6-1	TRBJ1-1
TGTGCCAGCAGACCCGAGAGAGCGAACACCGGGGAGCTGTTTTTT	CASRPERANTGELFF	-	15	-	TRBV21-1	TRBJ2-2
TGTGCCAGCAGCAAAGTTACGAGACAGGGTGGTCAAGAGACCCAGTACTTC	CASSKVTRQGGQETQYF	-	17	-	TRBV21-1	TRBJ2-5
TGTGCCAGCAGCTTCCCGGGATCTGGAAACACCATATATTTT	CASSFPGSGNTIYF	-	14	medium-sized	TRBV5-6	TRBJ1-3
TGTGCCAGCTCACCTCGTCAAGTGGGGTCAAACACCGGGGAGCTGTTTTTT	CASSPRQVGSNTGELFF	-	17	large	TRBV18	TRBJ2-2
TGTGCCAGCAGTTTAGAGTTTGGATCTGAAGCTTTCTTT	CASSLEFGSEAFF	-	13	-	TRBV27	TRBJ1-1
TGCGCCAGCAGCCTTGGGGGTAGAAACACCATATATTTT	CASSLGGRNTIYF	-	13	few	TRBV5-1	TRBJ1-3
TGTGCCAGCAGCTTAGCCAGACATCAGCCCCAGCATTTT	CASSLARHQPQHF	-	13	-	TRBV7-2	TRBJ1-5
TGTGCCAGCAGTGTCCAAGAGACCCAGTACTTC	CASSVQETQYF	-	11	once	TRBV2	TRBJ2-5
TGCGCCAGCAGCTTACCGGGGGGCAGGAATGAGCAGTTCTTC	CASSLPGGRNEQFF	-	14	few	TRBV5-1	TRBJ2-1
TGTGCCAGCAGTTACTCGGGGCGGTATGGCTACACCTTC	CASSYSGRYGYTF	-	13	-	TRBV6-5	TRBJ1-2
TGCAGTGCTAGAGAGGGAGTGCGGCAGTACTTC	CSAREGVRQYF	-	11	medium-sized	TRBV20-1	TRBJ2-7
TGTGCCGGGGGCAGGGCCCTCTCTGGAAACACCATATATTTT	CAGGRALSGNTIYF	-	14	medium-sized	TRBV2	TRBJ1-3
TGTGCCAGCAGCGTAGATCTGGGGGAGGGGAGCAATGAGCAGTTCTTC	CASSVDLGEGSNEQFF	TRBD2	16	-	TRBV9	TRBJ2-1
TGTGCCAGCAGCGTAGCCGGTGACACCATATATTTT	CASSVAGDTIYF	-	12	-	TRBV9	TRBJ1-3
TGTGCCAGCGGACTAGCGGGCACAGATACGCAGTATTTT	CASGLAGTDTQYF	TRBD2	13	once	TRBV2	TRBJ2-3
TGCGCCAGCAGCCCTGGTCGGATGGAGTCAGAGACCCAGTACTTC	CASSPGRMESETQYF	-	15	-	TRBV5-1	TRBJ2-5
TGTGCCATCAGTGAGTCGACCAGGGATACGCAGTATTTT	CAISESTRDTQYF	-	13	-	TRBV10-3	TRBJ2-3
TGTGCCAGCCACCTGTACAGTCTCACCGGGGAGCTGTTTTTT	CASHLYSLTGELFF	-	14	medium-sized	TRBV7-2	TRBJ2-2
TGCGCCAGCAGCCCAGGGACAGTTTACGAGCAGTACTTC	CASSPGTVYEQYF	TRBD1	13	-	TRBV5-1	TRBJ2-7
TGTGCCAGCAGTTCTAGACAGAGCAATCAGCCCCAGCATTTT	CASSSRQSNQPQHF	-	14	-	TRBV2	TRBJ1-5
TGTGCCAGCAGTTACTCCCATCCTGGCACTGAAGCTTTCTTT	CASSYSHPGTEAFF	-	14	-	TRBV6-5	TRBJ1-1
TGTGCCAGCAGTGAAGCGGGCGGGGGGGCCGAGACCCAGTACTTC	CASSEAGGGAETQYF	TRBD2	15	few	TRBV2	TRBJ2-5